This T cell receptor (beta chain) was profiled in a study of CD8 T cells in ankylosing spondylitis. MiXCR, applied by TCRdb to the 5' RACE reads, yields one record per CDR3 protein. The data hold 500,000 to 650,000 distinct CDR3 sequences, with about 5.2% observed a single time. Between the trimmed V and J ends, which lost 9 bases and 1 base, there was a span of 12 bases. The CDR3 contains 14 residues. Germline V gives CDR1 KGHSY, CDR2 FQNENV. Study-wide findings and caveats: Typical of ankylosing spondylitis blood, it appeared, was a TCR beta motif of eight highly homologous variants.

On this clonotype: The antigen is undetermined. A much larger clonotype is one base distant, so this may be a read error.

The V and J genes are TRBV16 and TRBJ2-2; no definite D call. Sequencing was performed on blood, either unsorted or a sorted T cell fraction (not recorded which). The clonotype comes from a male donor with ankylosing spondylitis. CDR3 sequence reads: CARSEDQNTGELFF. The CDR3, as DNA: TGTGCCAGGAGCGAAGACCAGAACACCGGGGAGCTGTTTTTT.